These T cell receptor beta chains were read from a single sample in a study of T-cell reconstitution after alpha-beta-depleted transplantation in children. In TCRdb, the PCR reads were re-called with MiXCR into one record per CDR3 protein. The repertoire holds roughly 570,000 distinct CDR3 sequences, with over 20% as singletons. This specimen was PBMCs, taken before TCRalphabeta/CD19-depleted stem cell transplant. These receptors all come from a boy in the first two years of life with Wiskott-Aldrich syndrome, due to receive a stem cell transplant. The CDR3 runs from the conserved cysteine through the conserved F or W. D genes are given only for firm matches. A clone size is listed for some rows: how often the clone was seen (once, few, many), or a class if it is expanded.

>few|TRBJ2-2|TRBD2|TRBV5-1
CASIPGGRAGSTGELFF
TGCGCCAGCATCCCTGGCGGGAGGGCCGGTAGCACCGGGGAGCTGTTTTTT
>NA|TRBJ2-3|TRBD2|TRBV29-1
CSVLSLAGGTDTQYF
TGCAGCGTACTTTCCCTAGCGGGGGGCACAGATACGCAGTATTTT
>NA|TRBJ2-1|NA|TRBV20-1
CSARVKRGPLNEQFF
TGCAGTGCTAGAGTTAAGCGCGGGCCCCTCAATGAGCAGTTCTTC
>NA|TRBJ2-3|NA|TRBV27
CASSFDGTRSTDTQYF
TGTGCCAGCAGTTTCGACGGGACACGGTCCACAGATACGCAGTATTTT
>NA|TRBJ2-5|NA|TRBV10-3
CAISERTSTETQYF
TGTGCCATCAGTGAAAGAACTAGCACAGAGACCCAGTACTTC
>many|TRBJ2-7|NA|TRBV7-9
CASSFFGEQYF
TGTGCCAGCAGCTTCTTCGGGGAGCAGTACTTC
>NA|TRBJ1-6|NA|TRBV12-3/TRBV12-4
CASSGTGSSYNSPLHF
TGTGCCAGCAGTGGTACAGGGAGCTCCTATAATTCACCCCTCCACTTT
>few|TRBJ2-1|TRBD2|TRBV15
CATSNPGGLREQFF
TGTGCCACCAGCAACCCGGGAGGGCTACGTGAGCAGTTCTTC
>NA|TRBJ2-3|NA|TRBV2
CASSGGRRTDTQYF
TGTGCCAGCAGTGGGGGCAGGCGGACAGATACGCAGTATTTT
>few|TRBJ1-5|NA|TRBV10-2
CASTTDGFSNQPQHF
TGCGCCAGCACAACGGACGGTTTTAGCAATCAGCCCCAGCATTTT
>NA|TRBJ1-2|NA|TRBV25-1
CASSGTGGERGYTF
TGTGCCAGCAGCGGAACAGGAGGGGAACGTGGCTACACCTTC
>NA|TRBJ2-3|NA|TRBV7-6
CASSLGISSGTDTQYF
TGTGCCAGCAGCTTAGGTATCTCTAGCGGCACAGATACGCAGTATTTT
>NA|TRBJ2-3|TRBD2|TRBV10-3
CAIMMGGLAGTDTQYF
TGTGCCATCATGATGGGCGGGCTAGCGGGCACAGATACGCAGTATTTT
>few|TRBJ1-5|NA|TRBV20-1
CSVQGGTGPQHF
TGCAGTGTTCAAGGGGGGACTGGGCCCCAGCATTTT
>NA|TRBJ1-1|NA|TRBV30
CAWSTSGTEAFF
TGTGCCTGGAGCACCTCCGGGACAGAAGCTTTCTTT
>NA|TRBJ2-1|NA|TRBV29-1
CSVDRGHEFF
TGCAGCGTTGACAGGGGCCACGAGTTCTTC
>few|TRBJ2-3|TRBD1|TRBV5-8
CASSWDRDNTQYF
TGTGCCAGCAGCTGGGACAGGGACAATACGCAGTATTTT
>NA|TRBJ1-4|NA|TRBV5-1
CASSLLGPSFNEKLFF
TGCGCCAGCAGCTTGTTAGGACCGTCCTTCAATGAAAAACTGTTTTTT
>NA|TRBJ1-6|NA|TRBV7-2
CASSLNHNSPLHF
TGTGCCAGCAGCTTGAATCATAATTCACCCCTCCACTTT
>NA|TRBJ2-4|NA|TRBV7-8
CASSYVLGIQYF
TGTGCCAGCAGCTACGTCTTGGGCATTCAGTACTTC
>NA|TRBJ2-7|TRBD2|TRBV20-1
CSARLAGLSYEQYF
TGCAGTGCTAGACTAGCGGGTCTCTCCTACGAGCAGTACTTC
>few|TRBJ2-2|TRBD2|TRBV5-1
CASSLLPSSGAGELFF
TGCGCCAGCAGCTTGCTCCCCTCTAGCGGGGCCGGGGAGCTGTTTTTT
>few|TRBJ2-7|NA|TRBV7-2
CASSPFNSEQYF
TGTGCCAGCAGCCCTTTCAACTCCGAGCAGTACTTT